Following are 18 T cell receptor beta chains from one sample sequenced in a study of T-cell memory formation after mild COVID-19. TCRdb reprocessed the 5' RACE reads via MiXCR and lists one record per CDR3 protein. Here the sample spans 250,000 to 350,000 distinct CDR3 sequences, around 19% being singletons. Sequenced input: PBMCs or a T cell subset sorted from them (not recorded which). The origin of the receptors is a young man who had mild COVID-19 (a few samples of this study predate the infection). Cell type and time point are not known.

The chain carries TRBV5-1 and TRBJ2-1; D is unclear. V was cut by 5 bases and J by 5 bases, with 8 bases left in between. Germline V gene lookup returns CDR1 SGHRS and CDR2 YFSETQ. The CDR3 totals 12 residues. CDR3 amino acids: CASRLLDNEQFF. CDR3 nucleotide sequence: TGCGCCAGCAGACTGCTAGACAATGAGCAGTTCTTC. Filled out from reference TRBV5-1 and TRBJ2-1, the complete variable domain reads KAGVTQTPRYLIKTRGQQVTLSCSPISGHRSVSWYQQTPGQGLQFLFEYFSETQRNKGNFPGRFSGRQFSNSRSEMNVSTLELGDSALYLCASRLLDNEQFFGPGTRLTVL.

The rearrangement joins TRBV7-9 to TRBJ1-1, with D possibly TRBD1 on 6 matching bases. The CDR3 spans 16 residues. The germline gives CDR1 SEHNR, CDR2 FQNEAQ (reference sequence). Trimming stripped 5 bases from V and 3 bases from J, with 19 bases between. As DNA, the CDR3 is TGTGCCAGCAGCCCCCCCCAGGGAAGGGGGGACACTGAAGCTTTCTTT. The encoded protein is CASSPPQGRGDTEAFF.

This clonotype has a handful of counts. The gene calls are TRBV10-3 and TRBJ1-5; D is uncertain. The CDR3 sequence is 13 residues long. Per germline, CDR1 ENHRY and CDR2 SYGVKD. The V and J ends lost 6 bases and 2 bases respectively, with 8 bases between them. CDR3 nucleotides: TGTGCCATCAGGAGGGAGGGCAATCAGCCCCAGCATTTT. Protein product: CAIRREGNQPQHF.

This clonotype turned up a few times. CDR3 nucleotide sequence: TGTGCCAGCAGGACAGGGGCAGATACGCAGTATTTT. It encodes CASRTGADTQYF. The gene calls are TRBV6-5 and TRBJ2-3; 8 nucleotides align to TRBD1. J gave up 4 bases and V 6 bases, and 0 bases lay outside the gene matches. CDR1 is MNHEY, CDR2 SVGAGI, per germline. The CDR3 runs 12 residues.

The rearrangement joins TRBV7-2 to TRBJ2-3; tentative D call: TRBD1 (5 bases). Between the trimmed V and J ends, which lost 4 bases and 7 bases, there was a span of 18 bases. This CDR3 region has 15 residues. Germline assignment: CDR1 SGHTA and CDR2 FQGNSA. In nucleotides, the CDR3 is TGTGCCAGCAGCTCCGTAACAGGATCCATTTATACGCAGTATTTT. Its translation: CASSSVTGSIYTQYF.

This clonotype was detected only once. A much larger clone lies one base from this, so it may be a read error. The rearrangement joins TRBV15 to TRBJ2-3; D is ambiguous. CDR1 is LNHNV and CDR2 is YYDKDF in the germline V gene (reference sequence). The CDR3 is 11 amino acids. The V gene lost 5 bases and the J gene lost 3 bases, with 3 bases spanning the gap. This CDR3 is CATSQTDTQYF. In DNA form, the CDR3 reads TGTGCCACCAGCCAAACAGATACGCAGTATTTT.

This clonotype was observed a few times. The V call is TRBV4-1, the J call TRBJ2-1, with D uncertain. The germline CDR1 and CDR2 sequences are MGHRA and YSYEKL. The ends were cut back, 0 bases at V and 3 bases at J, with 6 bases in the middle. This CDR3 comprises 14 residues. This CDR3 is CASSQEPNYNEQFF. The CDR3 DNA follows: TGCGCCAGCAGCCAAGAACCGAACTACAATGAGCAGTTCTTC.

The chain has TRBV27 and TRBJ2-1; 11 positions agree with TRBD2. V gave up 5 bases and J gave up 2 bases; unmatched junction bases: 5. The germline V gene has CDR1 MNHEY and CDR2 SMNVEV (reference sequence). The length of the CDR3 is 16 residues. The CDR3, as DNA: TGTGCCAGCAGTCAGACTAGCGGGGACACCTACAATGAGCAGTTCTTC. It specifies CASSQTSGDTYNEQFF.

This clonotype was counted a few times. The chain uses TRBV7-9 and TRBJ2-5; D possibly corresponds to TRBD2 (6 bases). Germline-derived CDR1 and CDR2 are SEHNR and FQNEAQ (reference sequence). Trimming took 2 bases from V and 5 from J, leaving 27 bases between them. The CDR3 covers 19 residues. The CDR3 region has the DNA TGTGCCAGCAGCTTACCATTGGTGCGGGGCAGTAATGGTTGGGAGACCCAGTACTTC. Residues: CASSLPLVRGSNGWETQYF.

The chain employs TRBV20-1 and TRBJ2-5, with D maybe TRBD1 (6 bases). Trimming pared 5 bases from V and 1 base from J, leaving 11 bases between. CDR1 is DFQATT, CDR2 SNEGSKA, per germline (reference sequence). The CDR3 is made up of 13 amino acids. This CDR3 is CSAGRTVQETQYF. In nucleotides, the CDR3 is TGCAGTGCTGGTAGGACAGTCCAAGAGACCCAGTACTTC.

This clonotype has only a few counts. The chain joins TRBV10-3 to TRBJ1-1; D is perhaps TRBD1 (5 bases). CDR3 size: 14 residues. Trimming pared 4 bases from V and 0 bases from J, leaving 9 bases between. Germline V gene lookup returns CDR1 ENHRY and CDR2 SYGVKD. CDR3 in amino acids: CAISGAGLNTEAFF. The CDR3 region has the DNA TGTGCCATCAGTGGGGCAGGGTTGAACACTGAAGCTTTCTTT.

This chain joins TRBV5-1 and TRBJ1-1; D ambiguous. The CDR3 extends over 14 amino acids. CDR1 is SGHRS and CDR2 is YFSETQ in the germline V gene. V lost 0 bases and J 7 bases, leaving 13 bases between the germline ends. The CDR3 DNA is TGCGCCAGCAGCTTGGATTCCAGGTCCCGTGAAGCTTTCTTT. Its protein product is CASSLDSRSREAFF.

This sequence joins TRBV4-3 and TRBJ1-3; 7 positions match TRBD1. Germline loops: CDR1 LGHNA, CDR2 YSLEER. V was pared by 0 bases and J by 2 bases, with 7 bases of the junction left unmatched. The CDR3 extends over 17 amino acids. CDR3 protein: CASSQDTIQGAGNTIYF. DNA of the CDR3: TGCGCCAGCAGCCAAGATACAATCCAGGGGGCTGGAAACACCATATATTTT.

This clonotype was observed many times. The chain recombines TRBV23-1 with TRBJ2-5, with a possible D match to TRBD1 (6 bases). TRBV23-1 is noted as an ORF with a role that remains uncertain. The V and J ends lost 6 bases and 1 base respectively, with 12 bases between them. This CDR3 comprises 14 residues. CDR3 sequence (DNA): TGCGCCAGCAGGACAGGACTTCCCCAAGAGACCCAGTACTTC. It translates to CASRTGLPQETQYF.

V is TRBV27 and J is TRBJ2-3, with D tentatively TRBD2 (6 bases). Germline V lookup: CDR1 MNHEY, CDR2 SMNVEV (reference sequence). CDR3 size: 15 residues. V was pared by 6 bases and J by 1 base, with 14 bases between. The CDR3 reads CASSSGTQRTDTQYF. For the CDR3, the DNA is TGTGCCAGCAGCTCCGGGACTCAACGCACAGATACGCAGTATTTT.

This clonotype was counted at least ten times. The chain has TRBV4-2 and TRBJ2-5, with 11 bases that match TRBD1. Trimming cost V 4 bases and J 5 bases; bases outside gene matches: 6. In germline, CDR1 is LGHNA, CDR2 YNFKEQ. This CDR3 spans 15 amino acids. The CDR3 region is CASSLGTGGRETQYF. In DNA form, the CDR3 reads TGTGCCAGCAGCCTTGGGACAGGGGGACGGGAGACCCAGTACTTC.

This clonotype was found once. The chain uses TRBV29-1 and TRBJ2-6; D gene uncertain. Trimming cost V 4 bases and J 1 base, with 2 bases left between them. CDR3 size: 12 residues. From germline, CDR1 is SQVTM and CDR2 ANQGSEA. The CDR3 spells CSVVSGANVLTF. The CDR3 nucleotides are TGCAGCGTTGTGTCTGGGGCCAACGTCCTGACTTTC.

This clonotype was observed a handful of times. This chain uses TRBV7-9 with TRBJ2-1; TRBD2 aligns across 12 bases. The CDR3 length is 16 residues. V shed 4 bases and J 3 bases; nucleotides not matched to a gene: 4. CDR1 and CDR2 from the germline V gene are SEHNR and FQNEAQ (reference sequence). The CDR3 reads CASSSRLAGDYNEQFF. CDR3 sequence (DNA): TGTGCCAGCAGCTCCAGACTAGCGGGGGACTACAATGAGCAGTTCTTC.